This T cell receptor (beta chain) comes out of a study of OX40 agonist ivuxolimab in advanced cancers. Findings of the study overall: Those patients achieving a partial response at 0.1-3.0 mg/kg showed among the lowest clonal expansion. Antigen specificity of clonally expanded peripheral T cells was not established.

Worth noting for this clone: What it binds is unknown.

Sequenced by immunoSEQ multiplex PCR; TCRdb stores in-frame clones only, minus some. The table lists 20,000 to 25,000 clones, approximately 83% of them singletons. The clonotype was recovered from an adult with an advanced solid tumor such as melanoma, head and neck, liver or kidney cancer. The source material was CD4+ or CD8+ T cells sorted from blood, sampled in a trial of the OX40 agonist ivuxolimab.

CDR3 nucleotide sequence: TGTGCCAGCAGTGACTCGGGGGGGCGGGATGGCTACACCTTC. It codes for CASSDSGGRDGYTF. This sequence joins TRBV6-1 and TRBJ1-2; TRBD1 is a possible D gene (6 bases). The CDR3 runs to 14 residues. The V end lost 3 bases, the J end lost 6 bases, and 14 bases lay between the germline ends. Germline values: CDR1 MNHNS, CDR2 SASEGT.